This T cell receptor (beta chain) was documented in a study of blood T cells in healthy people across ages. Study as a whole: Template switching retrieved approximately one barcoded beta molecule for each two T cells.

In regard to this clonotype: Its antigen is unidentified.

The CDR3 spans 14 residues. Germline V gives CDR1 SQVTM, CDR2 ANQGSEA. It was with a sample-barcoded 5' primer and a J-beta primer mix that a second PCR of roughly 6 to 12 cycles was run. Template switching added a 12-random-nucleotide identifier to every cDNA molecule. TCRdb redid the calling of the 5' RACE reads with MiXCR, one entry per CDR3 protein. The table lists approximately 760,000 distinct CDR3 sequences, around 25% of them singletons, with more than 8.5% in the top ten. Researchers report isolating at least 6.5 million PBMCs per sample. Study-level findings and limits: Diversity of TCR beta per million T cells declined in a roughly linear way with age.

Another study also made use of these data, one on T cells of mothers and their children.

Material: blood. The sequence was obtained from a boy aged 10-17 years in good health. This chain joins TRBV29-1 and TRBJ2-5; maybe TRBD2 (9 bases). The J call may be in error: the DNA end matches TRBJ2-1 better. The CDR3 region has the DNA TGCAGCGCCAGGGGGCGGGAGGGGTACAATGAGCAGTTCTTC. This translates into CSARGREGYNEQFF.